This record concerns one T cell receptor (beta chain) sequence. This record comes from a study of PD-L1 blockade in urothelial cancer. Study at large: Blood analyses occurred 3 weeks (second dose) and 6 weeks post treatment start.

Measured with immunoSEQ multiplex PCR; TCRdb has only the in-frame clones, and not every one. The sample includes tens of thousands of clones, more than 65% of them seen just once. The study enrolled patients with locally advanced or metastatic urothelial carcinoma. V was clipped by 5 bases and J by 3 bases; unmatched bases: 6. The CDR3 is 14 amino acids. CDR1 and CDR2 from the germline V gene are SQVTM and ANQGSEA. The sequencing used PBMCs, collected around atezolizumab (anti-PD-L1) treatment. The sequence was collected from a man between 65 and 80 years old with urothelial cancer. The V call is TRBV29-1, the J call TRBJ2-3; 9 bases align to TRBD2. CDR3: CSVSVAGGTDTQYF. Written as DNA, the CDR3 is TGCAGCGTTTCGGTTGCGGGAGGGACAGATACGCAGTATTTT.